The next 28 T cell receptor beta chains were all read from a single sample in a study of blood T cells in healthy people across ages. The second PCR ran roughly 6 to 11 cycles with a sample-barcoded 5' primer and J-beta primers. TCRdb called the 5' RACE reads again in MiXCR, with one record for every CDR3 protein. The sample has roughly 2 million distinct CDR3 sequences; roughly 49% are singletons. Sequencing was carried out using blood. These TCRs come from a middle-aged woman in good health.

The chain combines TRBV6-2 or TRBV6-3 with TRBJ2-3; no clear D. V shed 2 bases and J shed 3 bases, with 6 bases lying between them. From germline, CDR1 is MNHEY and CDR2 SVGEGT. This CDR3 spans 13 amino acids. CDR3 DNA sequence: TGTGCCAGCAGTTACACTACAACAGATACGCAGTATTTT. Its translation: CASSYTTTDTQYF.

V is TRBV7-3 and J is TRBJ2-1, with 10 nucleotides matching TRBD2. From germline, CDR1 is SGHTA and CDR2 FQGTGA. The V and J ends lost 5 bases and 6 bases, in that order; junction bases with no gene match: 13. CDR3 length: 17 residues. CDR3 region: CASSQAGGKTIVNEQFF. As DNA, the CDR3 is TGTGCCAGCAGCCAAGCGGGGGGGAAGACAATTGTCAATGAGCAGTTCTTC.

For the CDR3, the DNA is TGCAGTGCTAGGTCGACTAGCGGATACTACAATGAGCAGTTCTTC. This codes for CSARSTSGYYNEQFF. This chain links TRBV20-1 with TRBJ2-1; 9 bases line up with TRBD2. V lost 3 bases, J lost 3 bases, and 6 bases stayed unmatched. The germline CDR1 and CDR2 sequences are DFQATT and SNEGSKA (reference sequence). The CDR3 runs 15 residues.

This clonotype turned up a few times. V gene TRBV28 combines with J gene TRBJ2-4; 7 positions match TRBD1. This CDR3 has 18 residues. Germline V CDR1 and CDR2: MDHEN, SYDVKM. Trimming took 5 bases from V and 0 from J; bases not matched to a gene: 13. CDR3 bases: TGTGCCAGCAGTAATATAAGACAGGGAACTCTAGCCAAAAACATTCAGTACTTC. Translating it yields CASSNIRQGTLAKNIQYF.

The chain links TRBV9 to TRBJ1-4, with 8 bases identical to TRBD1. The CDR3 contains 15 residues. Per the germline V gene, CDR1 is SGDLS and CDR2 is YYNGEE. The J segment lost 5 bases and the V segment lost 0 bases, leaving 3 bases of the junction unmatched. This CDR3 is CASSVEDRVNEKLFF. CDR3 bases: TGTGCCAGCAGCGTAGAGGACAGGGTGAATGAAAAACTGTTTTTT.

This clonotype turned up a few times. This chain uses TRBV20-1 with TRBJ2-1; 7 bases are a match to TRBD2. V lost 2 bases and J lost 5; bases outside the gene matches: 0. This CDR3 has 12 amino acids. Germline V gives CDR1 DFQATT, CDR2 SNEGSKA (reference sequence). CDR3 bases: TGCAGTGCTAGACTAGCGGACAATGAGCAGTTCTTC. Translated, it gives CSARLADNEQFF.

CDR3 loop: CASSLAGQGTGELFF. The CDR3 DNA sequence: TGCGCCAGCAGCTTGGCGGGACAGGGTACCGGGGAGCTGTTTTTT. The chain is built from TRBV5-1 and TRBJ2-2; 9 bases are shared with TRBD1. Losses at the gene ends were 0 bases for V and 5 bases for J; bases not matched to a gene: 2. Germline V CDR1 and CDR2: SGHRS, YFSETQ. The CDR3 is 15 amino acids.

This clonotype has only a few counts. The rearrangement joins TRBV11-2 to TRBJ2-1; TRBD2 aligns across 7 bases. The germline CDR1 and CDR2 sequences are SGHAT and FQNNGV. The CDR3 extends over 15 amino acids. J lost 6 bases, V lost 2 bases, and 7 bases had no gene match. The CDR3 is CASSLFGGGGNEQFF. The DNA for the CDR3 is TGTGCCAGCAGCTTATTTGGCGGGGGAGGCAATGAGCAGTTCTTC.

The V call is TRBV4-1, the J call TRBJ2-7, with D uncertain. The germline V and J ends were trimmed by 0 bases and 0 bases, with 12 bases remaining between them. The V gene's germline CDR1 is MGHRA and CDR2 YSYEKL. The CDR3 contains 16 residues. In DNA form, the CDR3 reads TGCGCCAGCAGCCAAGATGGGCCAGGAAGCTCCTACGAGCAGTACTTC. As protein: CASSQDGPGSSYEQYF.

The V gene is TRBV29-1, the J gene TRBJ2-1; TRBD1 agrees at 7 bases. The V segment lost 5 bases and the J segment 8 bases; nucleotides outside the gene matches: 3. This CDR3 has 11 residues. The V gene's germline CDR1 is SQVTM and CDR2 ANQGSEA. CDR3 nucleotide sequence: TGCAGCGTTCGACAGGGCGATGAGCAGTTCTTC. Translating it yields CSVRQGDEQFF.

This clonotype occurred a few times. This chain uses TRBV20-1 with TRBJ1-2, with 11 bases identical to TRBD1. This CDR3 has 13 amino acids. V dropped 3 bases and J dropped 6; count of bases not matched to a gene: 3. Germline CDR1 DFQATT, CDR2 SNEGSKA (reference sequence). CDR3 nucleotides: TGCAGTGCTAGTGGGGACAGGGGGGATGGCTACACCTTC. As protein: CSASGDRGDGYTF.

V and J are TRBV28 and TRBJ2-1, with D possibly TRBD2 on 7 matching bases. This CDR3 is built from 15 residues. V lost 5 bases and J 1 base, leaving 12 bases between the germline ends. In germline, CDR1 is MDHEN, CDR2 SYDVKM. In nucleotides, the CDR3 is TGTGCCAGCAGTGGGGCGGGGGCGTCCTACAATGAGCAGTTCTTC. This translates into CASSGAGASYNEQFF. The full variable domain, in which reference TRBV28 and TRBJ2-1 provide the parts outside the CDR3, is DVKVTQSSRYLVKRTGEKVFLECVQDMDHENMFWYRQDPGLGLRLIYFSYDVKMKEKGDIPEGYSVSREKKERFSLILESASTNQTSMYLCASSGAGASYNEQFFGPGTRLTVL.

V is TRBV6-2 or TRBV6-3 and J is TRBJ2-7; either TRBD1 or TRBD2 may supply D (5 bases each). The J call may be mistaken, given a closer DNA end match to TRBJ2-4. Germline V CDR1 and CDR2: MNHEY, SVGEGT. The CDR3 is 14 residues long. The CDR3 DNA reads as TGTGCCAGCAGTTACTTTCCCGACGGGGCCATTCAGTACTTC. As protein: CASSYFPDGAIQYF.

J is TRBJ2-3 and V is TRBV4-3, with D perhaps matching TRBD2 (6 bases). CDR1 and CDR2 from the germline V gene are LGHNA and YSLEER. Trimming removed 4 bases from V and 4 bases from J, with 15 bases in between. This CDR3 contains 15 residues. The CDR3 DNA reads TGCGCCAGCAGCCCGGGGGAACTAGCTGCAGATACGCAGTATTTT. It translates to CASSPGELAADTQYF.

This chain uses TRBV7-2 with TRBJ2-1; 8 bases agree with TRBD2. Germline trimming cut 2 bases from V and 6 bases from J; bases unmatched to any gene: 3. CDR1 SGHTA and CDR2 FQGNSA come from the germline V gene. CDR3 length equals 14 residues. The CDR3 is CASSLISGVNEQFF. The CDR3 nucleotides are TGTGCCAGCAGCTTAATTAGCGGGGTCAATGAGCAGTTCTTC.

The chain couples TRBV29-1 to TRBJ2-2; a weak D match, TRBD2 (6 bases). The CDR3 contains 12 residues. Trimming pared 6 bases from V and 7 bases from J, leaving 12 bases between. CDR1 and CDR2 (germline): SQVTM, ANQGSEA. The CDR3 coding sequence is TGCAGCGTAGCATTCGGGGGCGGGGAGCTGTTTTTT. Amino acids: CSVAFGGGELFF.

The chain uses TRBV14 and TRBJ2-5, with 8 positions matching TRBD2. The V segment lost 3 bases and the J segment 6 bases; nucleotides outside the gene matches: 6. Germline CDR1 and CDR2: SGHDN and FVKESK. There are 14 residues in the CDR3. CDR3 region: CASSQSTSVQTQYF. The CDR3, as DNA: TGTGCCAGCAGCCAGTCGACTAGCGTGCAGACCCAGTACTTC. Complete variable domain (other parts from reference TRBV14 and TRBJ2-5): EAGVTQFPSHSVIEKGQTVTLRCDPISGHDNLYWYRRVMGKEIKFLLHFVKESKQDESGMPNNRFLAERTGGTYSTLKVQPAELEDSGVYFCASSQSTSVQTQYFGPGTRLLVL.

The genes are TRBV27 and TRBJ1-4, with TRBD1 matching 9 bases. CDR3 length: 20 amino acids. The trim removed 2 bases at V and 3 bases at J, leaving 16 bases unmatched. Looked up from germline, CDR1 is MNHEY and CDR2 is SMNVEV (reference sequence). The CDR3 nucleotides read TGTGCCAGCAGTTTAACGAGATTACCCCACAGGGGGCCGGCTAATGAAAAACTGTTTTTT. Its protein is CASSLTRLPHRGPANEKLFF.

The rearrangement joins TRBV27 to TRBJ1-2; 9 positions match TRBD1. This CDR3 comprises 16 residues. Germline values: CDR1 MNHEY, CDR2 SMNVEV (reference sequence). Trimming took 6 bases from V and 4 from J; bases not matched to a gene: 12. CDR3 nucleotides: TGTGCCAGCAGCTCCCTATTGACAGGGGGACCCTATGGCTACACCTTC. It encodes CASSSLLTGGPYGYTF.

This clonotype was seen only a few times. The gene calls are TRBV4-3 and TRBJ2-7, with 7 nucleotides matching TRBD1. Trimming removed 3 bases from V and 1 base from J; junction bases left unmatched: 9. The CDR3 contains 16 residues. The germline CDR1 and CDR2 sequences are LGHNA and YSLEER. The DNA of the CDR3 is TGCGCCAGCAGCCATAGAACCGGGACAGCTTCCTACGAGCAGTACTTC. As protein: CASSHRTGTASYEQYF.

This clonotype was found a few times. The chain is built from TRBV12-3 or TRBV12-4 and TRBJ2-5; D call uncertain. Trimming cost V 0 bases and J 0 bases, with 8 bases left between them. The CDR3 loop spans 15 amino acids. The CDR3 DNA reads as TGTGCCAGCAGTTTAGCGGTCCAGTACCAAGAGACCCAGTACTTC. Its protein product is CASSLAVQYQETQYF.

This chain uses TRBV7-9 with TRBJ2-5; D may be TRBD1 (5 bases). V was pared by 5 bases and J by 0 bases, with 10 bases between. CDR3 size: 14 residues. CDR1 is SEHNR, CDR2 FQNEAQ, per germline (reference sequence). The CDR3 DNA is TGTGCCAGCAGCATCCAGACAGACCAAGAGACCCAGTACTTC. It specifies CASSIQTDQETQYF.

This clonotype was counted many times. The rearrangement uses TRBV12-3 or TRBV12-4 and TRBJ2-5, with 12 bases that match TRBD2. Trimming cost V 4 bases and J 2 bases; bases outside gene matches: 2. The CDR3 has 15 residues. The CDR3 DNA reads TGTGCCAGCAGTTGGCTAGCGGGGGGGCAAGAGACCCAGTACTTC. Its protein product is CASSWLAGGQETQYF.

This sequence joins TRBV6-5 and TRBJ1-2; D unresolved. There are 13 residues in the CDR3. CDR1 is MNHEY and CDR2 is SVGAGI in the germline V gene. V dropped 5 bases and J dropped 6 bases, with 13 bases sitting between them. The CDR3 DNA follows: TGTGCCAGCAGTCTGGATAGCGACCATGGCTACACCTTC. It translates to CASSLDSDHGYTF.

This clonotype occurred a few times. J is TRBJ2-7 and V is TRBV27; D might be TRBD1 or TRBD2, each matching 6 bases. CDR3 size: 15 residues. V shed 2 bases and J shed 1 base, with 12 bases lying between them. Germline assignment: CDR1 MNHEY and CDR2 SMNVEV (reference sequence). For the CDR3, the DNA is TGTGCCAGCAGTTTAACGGGGGCCTCGTCCTACGAGCAGTACTTC. Translation gives CASSLTGASSYEQYF.

This clonotype was observed many times. The chain couples TRBV29-1 to TRBJ2-5, with 9 bases that match TRBD2. CDR1 and CDR2 from the germline V gene are SQVTM and ANQGSEA. The V gene end was trimmed by 7 bases and the J gene end by 2 bases; junction bases not matched to a gene: 14. The CDR3 spans 16 residues. Here the CDR3 reads CSALSGDSGRQETQYF. CDR3 DNA sequence: TGCAGCGCCTTGAGCGGTGATAGCGGGAGACAAGAGACCCAGTACTTC.

In its sample, this clonotype was seen a few times. The chain combines TRBV27 with TRBJ2-7; D gene uncertain. The CDR3 consists of 14 residues. Germline assignment: CDR1 MNHEY and CDR2 SMNVEV (reference sequence). V gave up 4 bases and J gave up 0 bases, with 10 bases separating them. CDR3 in amino acids: CASSSDFSSYEQYF. The CDR3 bases are TGTGCCAGCAGTTCTGACTTCAGCTCCTACGAGCAGTACTTC.

The J gene is TRBJ1-6, the V gene TRBV5-6, with D unresolved. The CDR3 is 16 amino acids. V lost 4 bases to trimming and J lost 9 bases, with 20 bases between them. Germline V gives CDR1 SGHDT, CDR2 YYEEEE. CDR3 coding DNA: TGTGCCAGCAGCCTCCGGAGGTGGCAGCCATCTTCACCCCTCCACTTT. Protein product: CASSLRRWQPSSPLHF.